This record covers a single T cell receptor (beta chain). This clonotype was seen many times. Its target antigen remains unknown. One base away there is no much larger clone; base qualities are not given. This entry is derived from a study of T cells in Graves' hyperthyroidism and ophthalmopathy (dated by TCRdb to between 2018 and 2020). General notes on the study: Peripheral blood samples were taken at initial diagnosis, before any treatment was given. To identify distinguishing TCR V-J signatures, a discovery cohort of roughly 100 patients was used, comprising some 45 with Graves' ophthalmopathy and under 60 with stable Graves' hyperthyroidism. Prospective prediction of ophthalmopathy was tested in an independent validation cohort of approximately 18 hyperthyroidism patients and some 17 patients who later progressed to ophthalmopathy. For training and testing, the approximately 97 patients in the discovery cohort were randomly divided in a 7:3 ratio. In addition, the study compared T-cell repertoires in thyroid tissue and in blood from several Graves' hyperthyroidism patients. After blood sampling, hyperthyroidism patients were treated with methimazole at a starting dose of 30 mg daily, and ophthalmopathy patients were treated with high-dose intravenous methylprednisolone. According to the paper, TCR Vbeta CDR3 sequencing was carried out on some 140 peripheral blood samples, which came from more than 40 ophthalmopathy, fewer than 80 hyperthyroidism and approximately 17 progressor patients.

Findings and caveats that apply to the study as a whole: No statistical method was used to set the sample size in advance, and investigators knew the group allocation. Ophthalmopathy was separated from stable hyperthyroidism by a 13 V-J signature model, with 87.88% sensitivity and about 81% specificity obtained in cross-validation and 80%/75% obtained in testing. Most expanded thyroid clonotypes (frequency above 0.001) were also detected in blood, suggesting blood repertoires may reflect thyroid immune responses. In validation, the model predicted progression to ophthalmopathy with roughly 70% sensitivity and less than 80% specificity, a median of 6.5 months before onset.

TCR beta CDR3 regions were amplified from RNA transcripts. A first-round RT-PCR of the TCR CDR3 used the HTBI primer set with the Qiagen OneStep RT-PCR kit. Libraries were constructed in a second round of multiplex PCR, after which size selection and purification were carried out. Libraries were sequenced paired-end with 100 bp reads on an Illumina HiSeq2000. In the authors' own workflow: SOAPnuke was used to process the raw data, throwing out any read that contained adapters or uncalled bases, had a mean Phred below 15, or lacked an exact constant-primer or identifier match. High-quality paired reads were merged with COPE v1.2.5, and unique nucleotide sequences were defined as clonotypes. Clonotypes were aligned to IMGT TRBV, TRBD and TRBJ reference segments using MiTCR v1.1. The analysis was restricted to V-J combinations with a frequency above 0.0001, which together covered 99.2% of the repertoires. A TCS score was defined as the ratio between F50 (clonal expansion) and ExV (chaos), using BLOSUM62-based TCRdist between CDR3 peptides within each V-J. Welch's t-statistics and random forest reduced around 550 V-J features to 13, which were used in a naive Bayes classifier (R e1071). In-frame beta chains were kept once TCRdb had trimmed the public reads at Q25 with fastp and called clones with MiXCR. Merged by CDR3 protein, the rows form single entries marked with the most common genes and DNA. TCRdb, rather than the study authors, made the V and J calls. In all, the sample holds fewer than 500,000 distinct CDR3 sequences, and roughly 14% of those were seen once. Under 15% of the sample rests with the top ten.

Trimming removed 10 bases from V and 4 bases from J; the gene matches leave 12 bases unexplained. Taken from the germline V gene, the CDR1 and CDR2 loops are SNHLY and FYNNEI. The CDR3, from cysteine to phenylalanine, totals 14 residues. Kept here is only the CDR3 DNA, which spans 42 bases and is read in frame from base 1. In the ophthalmopathy patients, disease was moderately to severely active, with a Clinical Activity Score of 3 or more, a NOSPECS grade of 4 or more, and a duration of less than 3 months. The study excluded patients with uncontrolled infections, other autoimmune diseases, pregnancy or lactation. Diagnoses were established on the basis of clinical symptoms, serum thyroxine and TRAb, thyroid ultrasound, and orbital computed tomography. Ficoll-Paque density gradient centrifugation was used to isolate PBMCs from approximately 11 ml of fresh peripheral blood. Total RNA was extracted using Trizol reagent, and RNA quality was assessed on an Agilent 2100 Bioanalyzer.

Rearrangement joined TRBV2 to TRBJ2-7; 8 nucleotides in the junction match TRBD1. Sequenced: blood. The clonotype comes from a man aged 18 to 30 with Graves' ophthalmopathy. The bases are TGTGCCACAGGACGGGGCAGGGGGCAGTACGAGCAGTACTTC. Its protein reads: CATGRGRGQYEQYF.